A selection of T cell receptor beta chains follows, all from one sample in a study of beta chain features in type 1 diabetes. The data were produced by immunoSEQ multiplex PCR, yet TCRdb's version contains in-frame clones alone and is incomplete. The sample consists of hundreds of thousands of clones, roughly 16% of them appearing once. Sequenced sample: naive CD4+ T cells from blood. The receptor set was obtained from a man aged 18 to 29 in good health. CDR3s include the opening cysteine and the closing phenylalanine or tryptophan. A D gene is named only where the DNA matches it firmly. The size entry is marked missing in some rows and otherwise reads once, few, many or a size class.

J gene,D gene,clone size,V gene,CDR3 protein,CDR3 DNA
TRBJ1-2,.,.,TRBV5-6,CASRPRVHGYTF,TGTGCCAGCAGGCCTCGAGTTCATGGCTACACCTTC
TRBJ1-1,.,.,TRBV18,CASSPVGAGNTEAFF,TGTGCCAGCTCACCCGTGGGGGCCGGAAACACTGAAGCTTTCTTT
TRBJ1-2,.,few,TRBV5-1,CASSLSNVPDYGYTF,TGCGCCAGCAGCTTATCCAACGTGCCCGACTATGGCTACACCTTC
TRBJ2-1,.,.,TRBV18,CASSPPVRGGEQFF,TGTGCCAGCTCACCACCGGTAAGGGGGGGTGAGCAGTTCTTC
TRBJ2-1,.,.,TRBV7-2,CASTIYQGRNEQFF,TGTGCCAGCACCATCTACCAGGGTAGGAATGAGCAGTTCTTC
TRBJ2-7,.,.,TRBV18,CASSPSRGPYEQYF,TGTGCCAGCTCACCATCCCGGGGGCCCTACGAGCAGTACTTC
TRBJ2-3,TRBD2,few,TRBV10-3,CAMGSQRESGDTQYF,TGTGCCATGGGGAGCCAGCGGGAGAGTGGCGATACGCAGTATTTT
TRBJ1-1,.,few,TRBV12-5,CASGLVRGEAFF,TGTGCTAGTGGTTTGGTACGTGGGGAAGCTTTCTTT
TRBJ2-7,.,.,TRBV7-6,CASSSQGTFYEQYF,TGTGCCAGCAGCTCGCAGGGGACTTTCTACGAGCAGTACTTC
TRBJ2-7,.,few,TRBV25-1,CASSDPGQFYEQYF,TGTGCCAGCAGTGATCCGGGACAATTTTACGAGCAGTACTTC
TRBJ2-7,TRBD1,few,TRBV11-3,CASSSTGGEQYF,TGTGCCAGCAGCTCGACAGGGGGCGAGCAGTACTTC
TRBJ1-1,.,few,TRBV29-1,CSVRDINGRAFF,TGCAGCGTTAGGGACATCAACGGTCGTGCTTTCTTT
TRBJ2-2,.,.,TRBV11-2,CASMKGPTTGELFF,TGTGCCAGCATGAAAGGTCCCACCACCGGGGAGCTGTTTTTT
TRBJ2-1,TRBD2,.,TRBV5-1,CASSRGLAVYNEQFF,TGCGCCAGCAGCCGAGGACTAGCCGTTTACAATGAGCAGTTCTTC
TRBJ2-3,.,few,TRBV7-2,CASSLMSDTQYF,TGTGCCAGCAGCTTAATGTCAGATACGCAGTATTTT
TRBJ2-3,.,few,TRBV10-3,CAISGVSGTDTQYF,TGTGCCATCAGCGGGGTCTCTGGCACAGATACGCAGTATTTT
TRBJ2-7,TRBD1,few,TRBV9,CASSVALGQGPYEQYF,TGTGCCAGCAGCGTAGCTCTCGGACAGGGGCCCTACGAGCAGTACTTC
TRBJ2-4,.,few,TRBV2,CASSEVEIAKNIQYF,TGTGCCAGCAGTGAAGTGGAGATAGCCAAAAACATTCAGTACTTC
TRBJ2-7,.,few,TRBV2,CASNPTYEQYF,TGTGCCAGCAACCCTACCTACGAGCAGTACTTC
TRBJ2-5,TRBD1,.,TRBV28,CASRDRVETQYF,TGTGCCAGCCGGGACAGGGTGGAGACCCAGTACTTC
TRBJ1-6,.,.,TRBV7-2,CASSFRTGDSPLHF,TGTGCCAGCAGCTTTCGGACCGGAGATTCACCCCTCCACTTT
TRBJ2-6,.,.,TRBV9,CASNLQSGANVLTF,TGTGCCAGCAACTTACAATCTGGGGCCAACGTCCTGACTTTC
TRBJ2-7,TRBD2,few,TRBV10-3,CAIQIRSGSSYEQYF,TGTGCCATCCAAATTCGTAGCGGGAGCTCCTACGAGCAGTACTTC
TRBJ2-4,.,.,TRBV5-1,CASSFGERGNIQYF,TGCGCCAGCAGCTTTGGAGAAAGGGGAAACATTCAGTACTTC
TRBJ1-1,TRBD1,few,TRBV28,CATRGTVEAFF,TGTGCCACCCGAGGGACAGTTGAAGCTTTCTTT
TRBJ1-5,TRBD1,few,TRBV27,CASSTGAQPQHF,TGTGCCAGCAGTACAGGGGCTCAGCCCCAGCATTTT
TRBJ2-7,TRBD2,few,TRBV10-3,CAISNLREAYEQYF,TGTGCCATCAGTAATTTGCGGGAGGCCTACGAGCAGTACTTC
TRBJ1-1,.,few,TRBV5-8,CANQGITEAFF,TGTGCCAACCAGGGAATCACTGAAGCTTTCTTT
TRBJ2-3,.,few,TRBV15,CATSRGRFTDTQYF,TGTGCCACCAGCAGAGGGAGATTCACAGATACGCAGTATTTT
TRBJ2-7,.,few,TRBV6-5,CASSYSGTRSYEQYF,TGTGCCAGCAGTTACTCGGGGACCCGTTCCTACGAGCAGTACTTC
TRBJ2-3,TRBD1,few,TRBV11-2,CASSLAWTGYTDTQYF,TGTGCCAGCAGCTTAGCCTGGACAGGTTACACAGATACGCAGTATTTT
TRBJ1-2,TRBD1,.,TRBV7-9,CASSPLQGTNYGYTF,TGTGCCAGCAGCCCCTTACAGGGGACGAACTATGGCTACACCTTC
TRBJ2-1,TRBD2,few,TRBV18,CASSPALAGNNEQFF,TGTGCCAGCTCACCAGCACTAGCGGGGAACAATGAGCAGTTCTTC
TRBJ2-6,.,many,TRBV7-9,CASSRISGANVLTF,TGTGCCAGCAGCCGAATCTCTGGGGCCAACGTCCTGACTTTC
TRBJ1-1,.,.,TRBV4-2,CASSQEVTRNTEAFF,TGTGCCAGCAGCCAAGAGGTAACGAGGAACACTGAAGCTTTCTTT
TRBJ2-3,.,.,TRBV28,CASSLSGGGITDTQYF,TGTGCCAGCAGTTTATCAGGGGGGGGAATCACAGATACGCAGTATTTT
TRBJ2-7,.,.,TRBV7-8,CASSFRTVSYEQYF,TGTGCCAGCAGCTTCCGGACAGTCTCCTACGAGCAGTACTTC
TRBJ2-5,.,.,TRBV15,CATSRPLEGQLFQETQYF,TGTGCCACCAGCAGGCCCCTGGAGGGGCAACTGTTCCAAGAGACCCAGTACTTC
TRBJ2-3,TRBD1,few,TRBV7-3,CASSTGGAADTQYF,TGTGCCAGCAGCACAGGGGGCGCCGCAGATACGCAGTATTTT
TRBJ1-6,.,few,TRBV29-1,CSVGEGNSPLHF,TGCAGCGTTGGCGAGGGAAATTCACCCCTCCACTTT
TRBJ1-4,.,.,TRBV20-1,CSATWAEKLFF,TGCAGTGCTACGTGGGCTGAAAAACTGTTTTTT
TRBJ1-6,TRBD1,.,TRBV28,CASSLGRGLGNSPLHF,TGTGCCAGCAGTTTAGGGAGGGGGCTTGGCAATTCACCCCTCCACTTT
TRBJ2-1,TRBD1,few,TRBV7-7,CASGQGAKNEQFF,TGTGCTAGCGGACAGGGGGCGAAAAATGAGCAGTTCTTC
TRBJ1-2,.,few,TRBV15,CATSRDWVSDGYTF,TGTGCCACCAGCAGAGATTGGGTGTCTGATGGCTACACCTTC
TRBJ1-5,TRBD1,few,TRBV7-2,CASSEDRGQPQHF,TGTGCCAGCAGCGAAGACAGGGGCCAGCCCCAGCATTTT
TRBJ2-7,.,.,TRBV28,CASSQPGYYEQYF,TGTGCCAGCAGTCAACCGGGGTACTACGAGCAGTACTTC
TRBJ1-2,TRBD1,.,TRBV5-4,CASSSSDRGSYGYTF,TGTGCCAGCAGCTCCTCCGACAGGGGATCATATGGCTACACCTTC
TRBJ1-1,.,.,TRBV29-1,CSGRDTKGSEAFF,TGCAGCGGAAGGGACACCAAGGGCTCTGAAGCTTTCTTT
TRBJ2-7,TRBD1,.,TRBV7-2,CASRIGTASYEQYF,TGTGCCAGCAGGATAGGGACAGCCTCCTACGAGCAGTACTTC
TRBJ2-1,.,.,TRBV6-5,CASRLKQVNEQFF,TGTGCCAGCAGACTAAAGCAGGTCAATGAGCAGTTCTTC
TRBJ2-3,.,few,TRBV27,CASSFRTGTYTDTQYF,TGTGCCAGCAGTTTTCGCACCGGGACTTACACAGATACGCAGTATTTT
TRBJ2-7,.,.,TRBV18,CASSRGRDYEQYF,TGTGCCAGCTCACGTGGCAGAGACTACGAGCAGTACTTC
TRBJ1-5,.,.,TRBV5-1,CASSLTGAPNQPQHF,TGCGCCAGCAGCTTGACGGGGGCTCCCAATCAGCCCCAGCATTTT
TRBJ1-5,.,.,TRBV7-3,CASSLTDTQPQHF,TGTGCCAGCAGCTTAACCGACACTCAGCCCCAGCATTTT
TRBJ1-3,.,.,TRBV7-2,CASGTTSGPGNTIYF,TGTGCCAGCGGAACCACCTCAGGTCCTGGAAACACCATATATTTT
TRBJ2-7,.,.,TRBV15,CATSRERGYEQYF,TGTGCCACCAGCAGAGAGAGAGGGTACGAGCAGTACTTC
TRBJ1-6,.,.,TRBV28,CASAGVTNSPLHF,TGTGCCAGCGCAGGGGTGACTAATTCACCCCTCCACTTT
TRBJ1-1,.,many,TRBV10-3,CAISGIGTEAFF,TGTGCCATCAGTGGAATCGGCACTGAAGCTTTCTTT
TRBJ2-3,TRBD1,.,TRBV4-1,CASSHEGQRTQYF,TGCGCCAGCAGCCACGAGGGACAGCGTACGCAGTATTTT